This passage covers 14 T cell receptor beta chains from one sample sequenced in a study of a mutant IDH1 vaccine in newly diagnosed glioma. Their antigens remain unidentified. The assay was immunoSEQ multiplex PCR, and TCRdb's table has in-frame clones only and misses some. This table holds 55,000 to 65,000 clones, roughly 80% found once. Sample time point: week 11, during vaccination. Vaccination comprised doses that each held 300 ug of mutant IDH1 20-mer peptide, plus topical imiquimod. The source material was PBMCs, sampled from a glioma patient whose treatment included an IDH1 peptide vaccine. These receptors were taken from a man over 45 with glioma.

The V gene is TRBV29-1, the J gene TRBJ2-7; TRBD1 might be the D (5 bases). Per the germline V gene, CDR1 is SQVTM and CDR2 is ANQGSEA. V lost 1 base and J 6 bases, leaving 16 bases between the germline ends. There are 14 residues in the CDR3. This CDR3 reads CSVEGSYRSSEQYF. The CDR3, as DNA: TGCAGCGTTGAAGGTTCTTACAGGTCTAGCGAGCAGTACTTC.

The rearrangement links TRBV20-1 to TRBJ2-2; D call uncertain. The V gene lost 1 base and the J gene lost 4 bases, with 1 base spanning the gap. Germline values: CDR1 DFQATT, CDR2 SNEGSKA (reference sequence). This CDR3 spans 11 amino acids. CDR3 bases: TGCAGTGCTAGAGGCACCGGGGAGCTGTTTTTT. Amino acids: CSARGTGELFF.

The V call is TRBV11-2, the J call TRBJ1-3; maybe TRBD1 (5 bases). Trimming took 4 bases from V and 5 from J, leaving 15 bases between them. Germline V CDR1 and CDR2: SGHAT, FQNNGV. The CDR3 runs to 15 residues. The CDR3 loop is CASSSGYGGRNTIYF. CDR3 nucleotide sequence: TGTGCCAGCAGCTCTGGTTATGGGGGTAGAAACACCATATATTTT.

This rearrangement joins TRBV9 to TRBJ2-1, with TRBD1 matching 8 bases. With 0 bases clipped from V and 4 bases from J, the junction kept 3 bases outside the gene matches. Per germline, CDR1 SGDLS and CDR2 YYNGEE. The CDR3 length is 15 residues. The CDR3 nucleotides read TGTGCCAGCAGCGTAGCCAGGGGGCGATACAATGAGCAGTTCTTC. Encoded protein: CASSVARGRYNEQFF.

This rearrangement joins TRBV4-1 to TRBJ1-6; the D gene is possibly TRBD1 (5 bases). Germline CDR1 is MGHRA and CDR2 is YSYEKL. The ends were cut back, 4 bases at V and 8 bases at J, with 15 bases in the middle. CDR3 length: 15 residues. CDR3 sequence reads: CASSPTGTGYSPLHF. The CDR3 DNA follows: TGCGCCAGCAGCCCTACCGGGACCGGTTATTCACCCCTCCACTTT.

CDR3 in DNA: TGTGCCAGCTCCGACGGGAACTTAAACATTCAGTACTTC. This codes for CASSDGNLNIQYF. The V gene is TRBV27, the J gene TRBJ2-4, with D possibly being TRBD2 (5 bases). The CDR3 extends over 13 amino acids. Trimming removed 8 bases from V and 6 bases from J, with 14 bases in between. Germline CDR1 MNHEY, CDR2 SMNVEV (reference sequence).

V usage is TRBV7-8 and J usage is TRBJ2-7; unclear D gene. Trimming cost V 3 bases and J 1 base, with 10 bases left between them. Germline CDR1 SGHVS, CDR2 FQNEAQ. The CDR3 loop spans 14 amino acids. Here the CDR3 DNA reads TGTGCCAGCAGCTTGTCCAGGCGTTCCTACGAGCAGTACTTC. Translating it yields CASSLSRRSYEQYF. Full variable domain (remainder filled in from reference TRBV7-8 and TRBJ2-7): GAGVSQSPRYKVAKRGQDVALRCDPISGHVSLFWYQQALGQGPEFLTYFQNEAQLDKSGLPSDRFFAERPEGSVSTLKIQRTQQEDSAVYLCASSLSRRSYEQYFGPGTRLTVT.

The chain recombines TRBV28 with TRBJ2-5; 7 positions match TRBD1. This CDR3 spans 16 amino acids. After removal of 7 bases from V and 5 bases from J, the junction contained 16 bases not matched to a gene. Germline V CDR1 and CDR2: MDHEN, SYDVKM. The CDR3 here is CASTPEAAGGGETQYF. DNA for the CDR3: TGTGCCAGCACTCCTGAGGCGGCAGGGGGTGGTGAGACCCAGTACTTC.

V and J are TRBV4-1 and TRBJ2-5, with D perhaps TRBD1 or TRBD2 (5 bases each). Germline V CDR1 and CDR2: MGHRA, YSYEKL. V lost 4 bases to trimming and J lost 5 bases, with 14 bases between them. The CDR3 is 14 residues long. Here the CDR3 DNA reads TGCGCCAGCAGCCCCACCAGCTGGGGGGAGACCCAGTACTTC. Translating it yields CASSPTSWGETQYF.

This sequence joins TRBV9 and TRBJ1-1; 9 bases match TRBD1. The V and J ends lost 4 bases and 10 bases, in that order; junction bases with no gene match: 14. Germline lookup yields CDR1 SGDLS and CDR2 YYNGEE. This CDR3 region has 15 residues. Here the CDR3 reads CASSRYPGTGLTAFF. The CDR3, as DNA: TGTGCCAGCAGCCGATATCCCGGGACAGGGTTGACAGCTTTCTTT.

The chain is built from TRBV6-6 and TRBJ2-1; D unclear. The CDR3 extends over 13 amino acids. Trimming took 9 bases from V and 0 from J, leaving 9 bases between them. From germline, CDR1 is MNHNY and CDR2 SVGAGI (reference sequence). CDR3 sequence (DNA): TGTGCCAGTCGGACCGCCTCCTACAATGAGCAGTTCTTC. It yields the protein CASRTASYNEQFF.

The rearrangement links TRBV4-1 to TRBJ1-2; 7 bases match TRBD1. Germline V CDR1 and CDR2: MGHRA, YSYEKL. Trimming at V came to 1 base and at J to 4 bases, leaving 6 bases not matched to a gene. This CDR3 has 15 residues. The CDR3 protein is CASSQAPGGLYGYTF. CDR3 bases: TGCGCCAGCAGCCAAGCTCCAGGGGGGCTCTATGGCTACACCTTC.

In its sample, this clone was seen a few times. The chain recombines TRBV28 with TRBJ1-4; possibly TRBD1 for D (5 bases). This CDR3 has 13 amino acids. The V gene's germline CDR1 is MDHEN and CDR2 SYDVKM. V dropped 7 bases and J dropped 8 bases, with 14 bases sitting between them. This chain's CDR3 is CASISGGREKLFF. As DNA, the CDR3 is TGTGCCAGCATCTCGGGGGGTAGGGAAAAACTGTTTTTT.

The chain has TRBV5-5 and TRBJ1-6, with a tentative D call TRBD1 (5 bases). CDR1 is SGHKS and CDR2 is YYEKEE in the germline V gene (reference sequence). V was clipped by 7 bases and J by 3 bases, with 11 bases between them. This CDR3 comprises 14 residues. CDR3 protein: CASRQGSYNSPLHF. The CDR3 region has the DNA TGTGCCAGCCGCCAGGGTAGCTATAATTCACCCCTCCACTTT.